This TCR beta chain was recorded in a study of blood T cell repertoires in COVID-19 (dated by TCRdb to about 2020). Turning to the overall study: Samples from collaborators originated in the United States, Italy and Spain and spanned both the acute and convalescent phases of COVID-19. The material from the prospective study consisted of cDNA or gDNA derived from T cells, B-cell-depleted T cells, or PBMCs. The dataset comprised deeply sampled blood TCRbeta repertoires from subjects exposed to, actively infected with, or recovered from COVID-19. The repertoires were made available in a free public database intended to serve as a resource for research on the immune response to SARS-CoV-2. The samples were drawn from two sources: the first 160 participants of the ongoing ImmuneRACE study, and approximately 1,300 subjects contributed by 6 global collaborators. A de-identified subject ID, COVID-19 status, age in years and sex were almost always included in the sample metadata. HLA class I and class II types, where available, came from metadata supplied by the sample provider rather than from assay-based typing. Broad study findings and their caveats: The quantity of clinical and demographic metadata differed by source and by participant and was supplied without curation.

Remarks on this clone: Its antigen remains unidentified. Base qualities are not at hand, and no much larger clone is one base apart.

Per the germline V gene, SGHVS is the CDR1 and FQNEAQ is the CDR2. The CDR3 holds 17 amino acids from the cysteine to the phenylalanine. The only DNA kept is the CDR3, 51 bases in frame from the first base. Trimming accounts for 5 bases at V and 1 base at J, while the number of junction bases matched to no gene is 11. The immunoSEQ Assay, a bias-controlled multiplex PCR, was used to amplify TCRbeta CDR3 regions from genomic DNA. From the authors' description of their analysis: Nucleated cell counts per sample were estimated from amplification of reference gene primers within the assay. To quantify the absolute abundance of each unique TCRbeta CDR3 rearrangement, sequence reads were collapsed and filtered. Productive Simpson clonality was computed per sample as the square root of Simpson's diversity index over productive rearrangements. In TCRdb, the immuneACCESS table is reduced to in-frame sequences with V and J assigned. These tables do not hold every clone; where another copy was compared, an unresolved V gene accounts for under half, and the others remain unexplained. D and trimming were read from the DNA, whereas the V and J calls and clone size are those reported in that table. The sample profile shows about 150,000 clones; more than 80% of them were found once. The ten largest make up approximately 2.8% of the sample.

The collaborating institutions used their own protocols to collect whole blood in K2EDTA tubes. For TCRbeta analysis, collaborators shipped samples in one of three forms: frozen whole blood, isolated PBMCs, or DNA extracted from either of those sample types. The sequenced material came from peripheral blood. This sequence was found in an older woman with active COVID-19. The rearranged chain carries TRBV7-8 and TRBJ1-3; 7 bases in between match TRBD1. The sequenced DNA is TGTGCCAGCAGCCGTCGACAGGGTGAAGGGTCTGGAAACACCATATATTTT. It specifies CASSRRQGEGSGNTIYF.